Listed here are 7 T cell receptor beta chains from one sample, sequenced in a study of CD8 T cell repertoires and HIV-1 epitope variants. Their antigen targets remain unknown. Assay: immunoSEQ multiplex PCR; the TCRdb copy retains only in-frame clones and omits some. Here the sample spans several thousand clones, around 66% being singletons. The sample was cultured CD8+ T cells derived from PBMCs. Receptors originate from a male donor with HIV.

This clone was counted only a few times. The V gene is TRBV14, the J gene TRBJ2-3; 7 bases agree with TRBD1. CDR3 length: 16 amino acids. Per the germline V gene, CDR1 is SGHDN and CDR2 is FVKESK. V was pared by 4 bases and J by 2 bases, with 9 bases of the junction left unmatched. The CDR3 here is CASSPRDRGYTDTQYF. In nucleotides, the CDR3 is TGTGCCAGCAGCCCCCGGGACAGAGGCTACACAGATACGCAGTATTTT.

Comment on this clone: A junction boundary mismatches the germline segment, possibly from a read error. This chain joins TRBV7-9 and TRBJ2-7, with D hard to call. CDR1 and CDR2 from the germline V gene are SEHNR and FQNEAQ (reference sequence). The CDR3 is made up of 12 amino acids. Here the CDR3 reads CASSLESSEEYF. The CDR3 DNA reads as TGTGCCAGCAGCTTAGAGTCTTCCGAGGAGTACTTC. The whole variable domain, remainder taken from reference TRBV7-9 and TRBJ2-7, is DTGVSQNPRHKITKRGQNVTFRCDPISEHNRLYWYRQTLGQGPEFLTYFQNEAQLEKSRLLSDRFSAERPKGSFSTLEIQRTEQGDSAMYLCASSLESSEEYFGPGTRLTVT.

The chain carries TRBV6-6 and TRBJ1-5; the D gene is possibly TRBD1 (5 bases). CDR1 is MNHNY and CDR2 is SVGAGI in the germline V gene (reference sequence). Trimming shortened V by 2 bases and J by 5 bases, and 13 bases separated the two germline ends. The CDR3 runs 15 residues. Here the CDR3 DNA reads TGTGCCAGCAGTTACGGGGGATTGGGCCATCAGCCCCAGCATTTT. Translated, it gives CASSYGGLGHQPQHF.

The rearrangement joins TRBV19 to TRBJ1-1, with 8 bases identical to TRBD1. Germline values: CDR1 LNHDA, CDR2 SQIVND (reference sequence). The ends lost 0 bases at V and 5 bases at J; junction bases unmatched: 8. The CDR3 length is 16 residues. The CDR3 spells CASSIDQRQGNTEAFF. CDR3 bases: TGTGCCAGTAGTATAGATCAGAGACAGGGGAATACTGAAGCTTTCTTT.

In this sample, this clone turned up a few times. CDR3: CASSLVGDTQYF. DNA of the CDR3: TGTGCCAGCAGCTTAGTGGGGGATACGCAGTATTTT. J is TRBJ2-3 and V is TRBV13; D call uncertain. Trimming took 1 base from V and 6 from J, leaving 5 bases between them. The germline V gene encodes CDR1 PRHDT and CDR2 FYEKMQ (reference sequence). The CDR3 sequence is 12 residues long. Complete variable domain (other parts from reference TRBV13 and TRBJ2-3): AAGVIQSPRHLIKEKRETATLKCYPIPRHDTVYWYQQGPGQDPQFLISFYEKMQSDKGSIPDRFSAQQFSDYHSELNMSSLELGDSALYFCASSLVGDTQYFGPGTRLTVL.

In its sample, this clone was seen once. The chain links TRBV27 to TRBJ2-1; 7 nucleotides agree with TRBD2. The CDR3 totals 16 residues. Per the germline V gene, CDR1 is MNHEY and CDR2 is SMNVEV (reference sequence). Unmatched junction bases numbered 7, after V lost 0 bases and J lost 5 bases. In DNA, the CDR3 is TGTGCCAGCAGTTTATCGGAAGGGACTATTCACAATGAGCAGTTCTTC. This codes for CASSLSEGTIHNEQFF.

This clone was observed once. The V call is TRBV7-8, the J call TRBJ2-2; maybe TRBD2 (6 bases). The V end lost 9 bases, the J end lost 2 bases, and 13 bases lay between the germline ends. The CDR3 sequence is 14 residues long. The germline CDR1 and CDR2 sequences are SGHVS and FQNEAQ. The CDR3 nucleotides read TGTGCCAGTCGTAGGGACTCCAACACCGGGGAGCTGTTTTTT. It encodes CASRRDSNTGELFF. Supplemented by reference TRBV7-8 and TRBJ2-2, the full variable domain reads GAGVSQSPRYKVAKRGQDVALRCDPISGHVSLFWYQQALGQGPEFLTYFQNEAQLDKSGLPSDRFFAERPEGSVSTLKIQRTQQEDSAVYLCASRRDSNTGELFFGEGSRLTVL.